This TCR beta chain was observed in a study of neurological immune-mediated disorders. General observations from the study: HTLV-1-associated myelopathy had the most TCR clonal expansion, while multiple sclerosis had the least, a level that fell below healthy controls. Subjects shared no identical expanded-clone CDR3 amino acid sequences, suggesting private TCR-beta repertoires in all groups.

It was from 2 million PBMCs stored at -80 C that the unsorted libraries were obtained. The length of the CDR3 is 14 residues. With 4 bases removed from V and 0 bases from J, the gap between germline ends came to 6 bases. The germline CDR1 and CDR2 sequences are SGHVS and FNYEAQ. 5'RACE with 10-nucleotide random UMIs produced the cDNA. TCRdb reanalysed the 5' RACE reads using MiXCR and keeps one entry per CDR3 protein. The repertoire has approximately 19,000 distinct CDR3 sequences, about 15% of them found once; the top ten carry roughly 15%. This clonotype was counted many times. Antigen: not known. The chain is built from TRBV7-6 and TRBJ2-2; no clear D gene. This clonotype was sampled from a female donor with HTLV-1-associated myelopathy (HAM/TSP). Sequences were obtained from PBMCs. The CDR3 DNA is TGTGCCAGCAGCTCAACTACGAACACCGGGGAGCTGTTTTTT. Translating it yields CASSSTTNTGELFF.